Listed below are T cell receptor beta chains from one sample, sequenced in a study of blood T cell repertoires in COVID-19. Using immunoSEQ multiplex PCR, the repertoire was profiled, and TCRdb retains in-frame clones only, with some absent. The data hold 210,000 or so clones, with around 80% observed a single time. The specimen sequenced was peripheral blood. These receptors were collected from a woman aged 40 to 55 with acute or convalescent COVID-19. Both conserved end residues are part of each CDR3. Fields, in order: clone size, V gene, D gene, CDR3 length, J gene, CDR3 protein, CDR3 DNA. The D gene is left open where the match is weak. Clone size is not always given. Where it is, it says once, few, many or a class for expanded clones.

NA,TRBV27,NA,17,TRBJ2-2,CASSPLVHRGNTGELFF,TGTGCCAGCAGCCCCTTAGTCCATAGAGGTAACACCGGGGAGCTGTTTTTT
NA,TRBV11-1,NA,13,TRBJ1-1,CASRPTANTEAFF,TGTGCCAGCAGACCCACAGCGAACACTGAAGCTTTCTTT
many,TRBV7-8,NA,15,TRBJ1-1,CASSLGAGANTEAFF,TGTGCCAGCAGCTTAGGGGCAGGGGCGAACACTGAAGCTTTCTTT
NA,TRBV19,NA,13,TRBJ2-5,CASSRPQGETQYF,TGTGCCAGTAGCCGCCCTCAGGGAGAGACCCAGTACTTC
NA,TRBV27,TRBD1,15,TRBJ2-3,CASSLYRGLTDTQYF,TGTGCCAGCAGTTTGTACAGGGGGCTCACAGATACGCAGTATTTT
NA,TRBV19,TRBD2,15,TRBJ2-1,CASSISLADYNEQFF,TGTGCCAGTAGTATCTCACTAGCGGACTACAATGAGCAGTTCTTC
NA,TRBV7-9,NA,14,TRBJ1-2,CASSLVTDVYGYTF,TGTGCCAGCAGCTTAGTTACAGATGTCTATGGCTACACCTTC
NA,TRBV7-9,NA,14,TRBJ1-4,CASSLRQTNEKLFF,TGTGCCAGCAGCTTACGACAGACTAATGAAAAACTGTTTTTT
NA,TRBV3-1/TRBV3-2,NA,15,TRBJ2-5,CASSQKTVAEETQYF,TGTGCCAGCAGCCAAAAAACCGTAGCGGAAGAGACCCAGTACTTC
NA,TRBV9,TRBD2,16,TRBJ2-2,CASSVDSGSYTGELFF,TGTGCCAGCAGCGTAGATAGCGGGAGTTACACCGGGGAGCTGTTTTTT
few,TRBV5-6,NA,14,TRBJ2-7,CASSPLIAESEQYF,TGTGCCAGCAGCCCGCTAATAGCGGAAAGCGAGCAGTACTTC
NA,TRBV11-1,TRBD2,16,TRBJ2-5,CASSFRLAEFQETQYF,TGTGCCAGCAGCTTTCGACTAGCGGAGTTCCAAGAGACCCAGTACTTC
once,TRBV27,NA,17,TRBJ2-4,CASSSHRDGVSKNIQYF,TGTGCCAGCAGTTCCCACAGGGACGGTGTATCTAAAAACATTCAGTACTTC
NA,TRBV2,NA,14,TRBJ1-1,CASSERTAVIEAFF,TGTGCCAGCAGTGAAAGGACAGCGGTGATTGAAGCTTTCTTT
NA,TRBV9,TRBD1,15,TRBJ1-4,CASSGGQGAVEKLFF,TGTGCCAGCAGCGGGGGACAGGGTGCGGTTGAAAAACTGTTTTTT
NA,TRBV7-6,TRBD1,16,TRBJ1-3,CASSPRQGSAGNTIYF,TGTGCCAGCAGCCCACGACAGGGGAGCGCTGGAAACACCATATATTTT
NA,TRBV5-5,TRBD1,15,TRBJ1-1,CASSSPGTANTEAFF,TGTGCCAGCAGCTCCCCCGGGACAGCGAACACTGAAGCTTTCTTT
once,TRBV5-8,NA,16,TRBJ1-2,CASSLVTGRVIYGYTF,TGTGCCAGCAGCTTGGTTACAGGGAGAGTCATCTATGGCTACACCTTC
NA,TRBV7-9,NA,12,TRBJ2-1,CASSRMLAEQFF,TGTGCCAGCAGCCGAATGTTGGCTGAGCAGTTCTTC
medium-sized,TRBV29-1,TRBD1,12,TRBJ1-1,CSVKGAIAEAFF,TGCAGCGTAAAGGGGGCTATCGCTGAAGCTTTCTTT
NA,TRBV21-1,NA,18,TRBJ2-6,CASSRQALRISGANVLTF,TGTGCCAGCAGCAGACAGGCTCTCCGAATCTCTGGGGCCAACGTCCTGACTTTC
many,TRBV27,TRBD1,14,TRBJ1-6,CASSFWDRDSPLHF,TGTGCCAGCAGTTTTTGGGACAGGGACTCACCCCTCCACTTT
NA,TRBV5-6,TRBD2,16,TRBJ2-7,CASSLGPAGSSYEQYF,TGTGCCAGCAGCTTGGGGCCAGCGGGGAGCTCCTACGAGCAGTACTTC
NA,TRBV4-1,NA,13,TRBJ1-3,CASSQEGGNTIYF,TGCGCCAGCAGCCAAGAGGGCGGAAACACCATATATTTT
NA,TRBV10-3,TRBD1,14,TRBJ1-1,CAIRQGEMNTEAFF,TGTGCCATCAGGCAGGGGGAGATGAACACTGAAGCTTTCTTT
NA,TRBV19,TRBD1,15,TRBJ1-6,CASSIGQAPNSPLHF,TGTGCCAGTAGTATCGGACAGGCACCCAATTCACCCCTCCACTTT